This T cell receptor (beta chain) was sequenced for a study of T cell repertoires in cytomegalovirus infection. Study context: In public TCR beta signatures, there were indications of both CMV infection and matching HLA type.

Study observations and caveats: Dominant in the ex vivo response were TCR beta clonotypes restricted by HLA-C and specific for CMV.

Trimming took off 2 bases at V and 4 bases at J, with 8 bases between the two ends. This CDR3 has 14 residues. This clonotype was counted between two and nine times. Its antigen is unidentified. Each CDR3 protein is one row after TCRdb ran MiXCR on the reads. This sample has more than 150,000 distinct CDR3 sequences, with over 25% found just once. The rearrangement uses TRBV12-3 or TRBV12-4 and TRBJ2-2; D is uncertain. The source material was PBMCs. The source of this sequence is a human donor in good health (CMV status not recorded). Some clones in this sample may be carry-over from other donors' samples. The CDR3 DNA reads TGTGCCAGCAGTTTAAATGGTTTCACCGGGGAGCTGTTTTTT. The encoded protein is CASSLNGFTGELFF.